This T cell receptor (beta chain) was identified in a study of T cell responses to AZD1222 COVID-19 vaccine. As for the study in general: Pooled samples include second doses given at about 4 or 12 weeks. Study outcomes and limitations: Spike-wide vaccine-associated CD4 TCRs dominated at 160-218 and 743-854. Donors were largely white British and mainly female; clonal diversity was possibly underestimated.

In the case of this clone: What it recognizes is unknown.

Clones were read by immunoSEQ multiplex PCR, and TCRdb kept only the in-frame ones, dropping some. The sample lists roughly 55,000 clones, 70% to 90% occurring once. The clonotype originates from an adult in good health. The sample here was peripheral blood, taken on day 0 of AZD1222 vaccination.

In DNA form, the CDR3 reads TGTGCCAGCAGTTTAAGACAGCGTAGCGGGACCTCCTACAATGAGCAGTTCTTC. Translation gives CASSLRQRSGTSYNEQFF. The genes are TRBV27 and TRBJ2-1; 8 bases are shared with TRBD2. CDR1 MNHEY and CDR2 SMNVEV come from the germline V gene (reference sequence). This CDR3 is built from 18 residues. After removal of 2 bases from V and 0 bases from J, the junction contained 9 bases not matched to a gene.